The clone carrying this T cell receptor (beta chain) was recorded at least ten times. Deletions cut 0 bases from V and 10 bases from J, with 12 bases between. The CDR3 has 13 residues. Germline CDR1 is ENHRY and CDR2 is SYGVKD. A universal primer site came from template switching; cDNA carried unique molecular identifiers. Using its own MiXCR run on the 5' RACE reads, TCRdb lists one record per CDR3 protein. Here the sample spans about 340,000 distinct CDR3 sequences, around an eighth being singletons. This sample is part of a study of identical twins. The same specimen was also included in a second study, on yellow fever vaccine responses in identical twins.

The sequence was collected from a woman aged 18-30 years in good health. Material: CD8+ T cells sorted from blood. The chain joins TRBV10-3 to TRBJ1-1, with D possibly being TRBD1 (5 bases). Written as DNA, the CDR3 is TGTGCCATCAGTGAGTCGCGGACTGGGGGAGCTTTCTTT. Translated: CAISESRTGGAFF.